This TCR beta chain is drawn from a study of metastatic and nonmetastatic thyroid tumors. V gave up 6 bases and J gave up 3 bases; unmatched junction bases: 3. The germline gives CDR1 MNHNS, CDR2 SASEGT. CDR3 length: 14 residues. Ahead of thyroid surgery, no patient had received treatment of any kind. In the authors' workflow: For papillary thyroid cancer, a distant-metastasis classifier was constructed from CDR3 differences observed across clinicopathological groups. TCRdb re-analyzed the PCR reads using MiXCR. TCRdb's processing, not the authors' own work, is the source of the V and J calls. The table includes some 41,000 clones, 28% detected once.

This rearrangement joins TRBV6-1 to TRBJ2-2; 8 bases line up with TRBD2. The sequencing input was blood. The origin of this receptor is a male donor with papillary thyroid cancer or a benign thyroid nodule (not recorded which). Some clones in this sample may be carry-over from other donors' samples. CDR3 DNA: TGTGCCAGCAGGTCTAGCGGGCACACCGGGGAGCTGTTTTTT. Its protein product is CASRSSGHTGELFF.